This TCR beta chain was observed in a study of shared clonotypes between healthy human individuals. On this clone: The target antigen is unknown.

Only in-frame clones appear in the TCRdb table, and some are missing; sequencing was by immunoSEQ multiplex PCR. The sample lists over a million clones, roughly 96% occurring once. Germline CDR1 MGHDK, CDR2 SYGVNS. The CDR3 totals 16 residues. V was clipped by 8 bases and J by 2 bases; unmatched bases: 8. Study-wide points: Non-shared clonotypes had lower generation probabilities than those shared by all four donors. Apart from blood, nothing was sampled; tissue repertoires likely differ. Clonotype sharing across donors was expected to vary with sequencing depth. In a few donors, around 5.5% of naive CD4 clonotypes appeared in common.

The chain joins TRBV25-1 to TRBJ1-4; 10 bases match TRBD1. Source material: naive CD4+ T cells sorted from blood. Subset here: CD45RA+ positively selected. This clonotype was sampled from a young man in good health. The DNA of the CDR3 is TGTGCCAGCGCTTCCGGGACAGGGGCGACTAATGAAAAACTGTTTTTT. Its protein is CASASGTGATNEKLFF.